The 22 T cell receptor beta chains reported below all come from one sample, sequenced in a study of cytomegalovirus exposure and HLA in healthy donors. With 60 Vbeta and 13 Jbeta primers, the PCR was carried out. Assay used: immunoSEQ multiplex PCR; TCRdb lists only in-frame clones, some missing. Found here are 120,000 or so clones, over 60% of them singletons; the top ten hold under 9%. The sample was PBMCs. These receptors were obtained from a woman aged 40 to 55 in good health and CMV-seropositive.

This clone was found a few times. The chain recombines TRBV5-1 with TRBJ2-4, with D hard to call. Trimming stripped 2 bases from V and 5 bases from J, with 5 bases between. The CDR3 runs 12 residues. Germline-derived CDR1 and CDR2 are SGHRS and YFSETQ. In nucleotides, the CDR3 is TGCGCCAGCAGCTTTGGAGAAAACATTCAGTACTTC. It encodes CASSFGENIQYF.

As to this clone: The junction and the germline gene differ at one end; a read error may be behind it. The chain joins TRBV4-1 to TRBJ1-2; the D gene is possibly TRBD1 (6 bases). The CDR3 has 14 amino acids. Germline V gene lookup returns CDR1 MGHRA and CDR2 YSYEKL. This CDR3 reads CASSQEATGRGYPF. Written as DNA, the CDR3 is TGCGCCAGCAGCCAAGAGGCGACAGGCCGAGGCTACCCCTTC.

The chain is built from TRBV6-5 and TRBJ2-5; weak D call: TRBD2 (5 bases). CDR1 is MNHEY and CDR2 is SVGAGI in the germline V gene. Trimming removed 6 bases at V and 4 bases at J, with 9 bases between. The CDR3 spans 12 residues. This CDR3 is CASRIRGETQYF. In DNA form, the CDR3 reads TGTGCCAGCAGGATTCGGGGAGAGACCCAGTACTTC.

The V call is TRBV6-5, the J call TRBJ1-2, with a possible D match to TRBD1 (6 bases). Trimming stripped 6 bases from V and 0 bases from J, with 11 bases between. Germline CDR1 reads MNHEY; CDR2 reads SVGAGI. The CDR3 loop spans 14 amino acids. The CDR3 region is CASSSRDTNYGYTF. CDR3 DNA: TGTGCCAGCAGCTCCAGGGACACTAACTATGGCTACACCTTC.

This sequence joins TRBV5-4 and TRBJ1-1; D unclear. This CDR3 is built from 13 residues. Trimming removed 2 bases from V and 4 bases from J, with 9 bases in between. Germline-derived CDR1 and CDR2 are SGHNT and YYREEE (reference sequence). The CDR3 DNA sequence: TGTGCCAGCAGCTTAACAGCAGTCACTGAAGCTTTCTTT. Translated: CASSLTAVTEAFF.

The J gene is TRBJ2-1, the V gene TRBV5-1, with D possibly matching TRBD1 (6 bases). The germline gives CDR1 SGHRS, CDR2 YFSETQ. V was clipped by 2 bases and J by 9 bases, with 12 bases between them. CDR3 length: 13 amino acids. The CDR3, as DNA: TGCGCCAGCAGCTTCCTAAGGGGGACTGAGCAGTTCTTC. This sequence encodes CASSFLRGTEQFF.

The chain employs TRBV10-3 and TRBJ2-5, with 9 bases matching TRBD2. The J segment lost 3 bases and the V segment lost 4 bases, leaving 6 bases of the junction unmatched. The CDR3 is 15 amino acids. The germline CDR1 and CDR2 sequences are ENHRY and SYGVKD. DNA of the CDR3: TGTGCCATCAGTGGAGGCGGGGGGGCCGAAGAGACCCAGTACTTC. It is translated as CAISGGGGAEETQYF.

Details on this clone: One end of the junction varies from germline; a read error may be responsible. The rearrangement joins TRBV29-1 to TRBJ1-2; 8 bases are a match to TRBD1. The CDR3 length is 13 residues. CDR1 is SQVTM, CDR2 ANQGSEA, per germline. The CDR3 loop is CSVGKGQVYGYPF. The CDR3 nucleotides read TGCAGCGTTGGAAAGGGACAGGTCTATGGCTACCCCTTC.

This chain links TRBV5-1 with TRBJ2-7; 11 nucleotides match TRBD2. Germline V gene data show CDR1 as SGHRS and CDR2 as YFSETQ. Trimming at V came to 4 bases and at J to 5 bases, leaving 8 bases not matched to a gene. CDR3 size: 15 residues. CDR3 DNA: TGCGCCAGCAGCCCCAGACTAGCGGGAATAAACGAGCAGTACTTC. It encodes CASSPRLAGINEQYF. The full variable domain, its missing parts supplied by reference TRBV5-1 and TRBJ2-7, is KAGVTQTPRYLIKTRGQQVTLSCSPISGHRSVSWYQQTPGQGLQFLFEYFSETQRNKGNFPGRFSGRQFSNSRSEMNVSTLELGDSALYLCASSPRLAGINEQYFGPGTRLTVT.

The rearrangement joins TRBV29-1 to TRBJ1-2; the D gene is possibly TRBD1 (6 bases). With 8 bases removed from V and 7 bases from J, the gap between germline ends came to 17 bases. This CDR3 contains 12 residues. The germline V gene has CDR1 SQVTM and CDR2 ANQGSEA. CDR3 region: CSLSRGAGGYTF. CDR3 in DNA: TGCAGCTTATCCCGGGGGGCGGGTGGCTACACCTTC.

This clone turned up a few times. The V and J genes are TRBV13 and TRBJ1-5, with D possibly being TRBD1 (6 bases). Germline V gene sequence: CDR1 PRHDT, CDR2 FYEKMQ (reference sequence). The CDR3 is 15 residues long. V lost 0 bases and J lost 3, with 9 bases in between. This CDR3 is CASSLGDRPNQPQHF. The CDR3 DNA sequence: TGTGCCAGCAGCTTAGGAGACAGGCCCAATCAGCCCCAGCATTTT.

Here the CDR3 DNA reads TGCGCCAGCAGCTTGGTACAGGGAGTCGACGAGCAGTACTTC. This sequence encodes CASSLVQGVDEQYF. This chain connects TRBV5-1 to TRBJ2-7; D is perhaps TRBD1 (6 bases). This CDR3 contains 14 residues. Germline CDR1 is SGHRS and CDR2 is YFSETQ. V lost 0 bases and J lost 5, with 12 bases in between.

This clone was observed a handful of times. The rearrangement joins TRBV6-5 to TRBJ2-3, with a possible D match to TRBD2 (5 bases). Germline V gives CDR1 MNHEY, CDR2 SVGAGI. The CDR3 extends over 13 amino acids. Trimming cost V 3 bases and J 2 bases, with 6 bases left between them. DNA of the CDR3: TGTGCCAGCAGTTATAGCGCCACAGATACGCAGTATTTT. Protein: CASSYSATDTQYF.

This clone was recorded a few times. J is TRBJ2-4 and V is TRBV7-6, with TRBD2 matching 7 bases. Germline V gene lookup returns CDR1 SGHVS and CDR2 FNYEAQ. The CDR3 contains 12 residues. J gave up 11 bases and V 5 bases, and 6 bases lay outside the gene matches. The chain's CDR3 is CASSPSGGVQYF. In DNA form, the CDR3 reads TGTGCCAGCAGCCCTAGCGGAGGTGTTCAGTACTTC.

The chain links TRBV6-6 to TRBJ2-2; 10 positions match TRBD1. V lost 6 bases and J lost 6; bases outside the gene matches: 10. The CDR3 is 16 amino acids. The germline V gene encodes CDR1 MNHNY and CDR2 SVGAGI (reference sequence). The DNA of the CDR3 is TGTGCCAGCAGACCCGCCGGGACAGGGGACGCCGGGGAGCTGTTTTTT. This sequence encodes CASRPAGTGDAGELFF.

The chain couples TRBV2 to TRBJ2-1, with 13 bases fitting TRBD2. J lost 10 bases, V lost 7 bases, and 10 bases had no gene match. CDR3 length equals 15 residues. Germline-derived CDR1 and CDR2 are SNHLY and FYNNEI. CDR3: CASNFGTSGEMEQFF. The CDR3 DNA reads as TGTGCCAGCAACTTTGGGACTAGCGGGGAGATGGAGCAGTTCTTC.

A single count supports this clone. V gene TRBV5-4 combines with J gene TRBJ2-1; D gene unclear. Trimming removed 5 bases at V and 0 bases at J, with 9 bases between. Germline CDR1 SGHNT, CDR2 YYREEE (reference sequence). The CDR3 runs to 14 residues. The CDR3 spells CASRAASSYNEQFF. The CDR3 bases are TGTGCCAGCAGGGCGGCGAGCTCCTACAATGAGCAGTTCTTC.

The chain combines TRBV6-5 with TRBJ2-1; 11 bases match TRBD2. With V trimmed by 2 bases and J by 7 bases, 4 bases remained unmatched. Germline V gene lookup returns CDR1 MNHEY and CDR2 SVGAGI. The CDR3 length is 15 residues. The DNA of the CDR3 is TGTGCCAGCAGTTACACTAGCGGGAGTAAGAATGAGCAGTTCTTC. Its translation: CASSYTSGSKNEQFF.

This clone was seen more than once but under ten times. The rearrangement joins TRBV7-9 to TRBJ2-7; no clear D gene. V dropped 5 bases and J dropped 2 bases, with 10 bases sitting between them. The CDR3 length is 13 residues. Germline V gene sequence: CDR1 SEHNR, CDR2 FQNEAQ (reference sequence). The CDR3 DNA reads as TGTGCCAGCAGCCCCTTAGTGGCCTACGAGCAGTACTTC. Translation: CASSPLVAYEQYF.

The chain employs TRBV5-4 and TRBJ2-1, with D possibly being TRBD2 (7 bases). Trimming cost V 6 bases and J 5 bases, with 21 bases left between them. From germline, CDR1 is SGHNT and CDR2 YYREEE (reference sequence). The CDR3 length is 16 residues. The DNA of the CDR3 is TGTGCCAGCACCCCAGCTCGACTAGCAGGGGACAATGAGCAGTTCTTC. This sequence encodes CASTPARLAGDNEQFF.

V usage is TRBV11-3 and J usage is TRBJ2-7; 8 nucleotides align to TRBD2. This CDR3 contains 14 residues. The germline CDR1 and CDR2 sequences are SGHNT and YENEEA. Losses at the gene ends were 5 bases for V and 5 bases for J; bases not matched to a gene: 8. CDR3 nucleotide sequence: TGTGCCAGCAGCCCCGGGGGGGGGCAGGACGAGCAGTACTTC. Translation gives CASSPGGGQDEQYF.

The gene calls are TRBV7-3 and TRBJ2-3, with D possibly matching TRBD2 (5 bases). This CDR3 is built from 15 residues. The V gene lost 0 bases and the J gene lost 5 bases, with 12 bases spanning the gap. The germline gives CDR1 SGHTA, CDR2 FQGTGA. CDR3 protein: CASSLTAGGRDTQYF. The CDR3 DNA reads as TGTGCCAGCAGCTTAACGGCGGGCGGAAGAGATACGCAGTATTTT.